The clone carrying this T cell receptor (beta chain) was counted at least ten times. Sorted naive CD8 T cells were those defined as CD8+CD4-CCR7+CD45RA+. This record belongs to a study of molecular identifiers for immune sequencing clone quantification. TCRdb itself ran the PCR reads through MiXCR, one entry per CDR3 protein. This sample carries 490,000 or so distinct CDR3 sequences, roughly 26% of them seen once, and the ten largest clones take approximately 0.76%. The germline V gene has CDR1 LGHNA and CDR2 YSLEER. V dropped 0 bases and J dropped 3; count of bases not matched to a gene: 11. This CDR3 is 18 amino acids long.

The source is a human donor in good health. Some libraries in this study had Jurkat cell RNA spiked in. This chain links TRBV4-3 with TRBJ2-4; 7 nucleotides agree with TRBD2. The sequenced material came from naive CD8+ T cells from blood, with Jurkat cell RNA spiked in. Subset noted: FACS-sorted CD8+CD4-CCR7+CD45RA+ naive T cells. The CDR3 sequence: CASSQDRQTSSGKNIQYF. The CDR3 region has the DNA TGCGCCAGCAGCCAAGATCGGCAGACTAGCTCGGGCAAAAACATTCAGTACTTC.